The 24 T cell receptor beta chains presented below share a single source sample, sequenced in a study of blood T cells in healthy people across ages. Through a sample-barcoded 5' primer and a J-beta primer mix, a second PCR was run for roughly 6 to 12 cycles. TCRdb processed the 5' RACE reads anew with MiXCR; each CDR3 protein has one entry. The sample gives 850,000 to 950,000 distinct CDR3 sequences, 29% of which show up once; 17% is in the top ten. The sample comprised blood. The receptors come from a woman of 80 years or more in good health.

This clonotype was picked up many times. The chain combines TRBV12-3 or TRBV12-4 with TRBJ2-3, with D unclear. CDR3 size: 17 residues. V was shortened by 3 bases and J by 0 bases, with 16 bases between the two germline ends. CDR3 DNA: TGTGCCAGCAGTTTGGATCCCTGGCCCGCGAGCACAGATACGCAGTATTTT. Translating it yields CASSLDPWPASTDTQYF.

This clonotype was picked up many times. The CDR3 DNA reads as TGTGCCAGCAGCCAGATAGCGGGGGCTAGCACAGATACGCAGTATTTT. This gives the protein CASSQIAGASTDTQYF. J is TRBJ2-3 and V is TRBV4-2; TRBD2 matches at 9 bases. The length of the CDR3 is 16 residues. In germline, CDR1 is LGHNA, CDR2 YNFKEQ. The V gene end was trimmed by 3 bases and the J gene end by 0 bases; junction bases not matched to a gene: 4.

The V gene is TRBV25-1, the J gene TRBJ2-2, with D perhaps being TRBD1 or TRBD2 (6 bases each). This CDR3 has 17 residues. The ends were cut back, 6 bases at V and 6 bases at J, with 23 bases in the middle. Germline CDR1 MGHDK, CDR2 SYGVNS. CDR3 bases: TGTGCCAGCAGAGCCACCACGGGCAGGGGAGGTTCCGGGGAGCTGTTTTTT. It specifies CASRATTGRGGSGELFF.

This clonotype was counted many times. J is TRBJ2-1 and V is TRBV6-2 or TRBV6-3; D perhaps matches TRBD2 (5 bases). V dropped 2 bases and J dropped 8 bases, with 13 bases sitting between them. The CDR3 sequence is 14 residues long. Germline V lookup: CDR1 MNHEY, CDR2 SVGEGT. CDR3 DNA sequence: TGTGCCAGCAGTTACGATAGCGCAGGAGATGAGCAGTTCTTC. It encodes CASSYDSAGDEQFF.

CDR3 sequence reads: CASRTRATGGFGNTIYF. The CDR3 region has the DNA TGTGCCAGCAGGACCAGGGCGACAGGGGGCTTTGGAAACACCATATATTTT. This chain joins TRBV6-1 and TRBJ1-3; 10 positions agree with TRBD1. The CDR3 spans 17 residues. V lost 6 bases to trimming and J lost 3 bases; unmatched junction nucleotides: 11. The germline V gene has CDR1 MNHNS and CDR2 SASEGT.

This clonotype was counted at least ten times. The genes are TRBV5-1 and TRBJ2-3; the D gene is possibly TRBD2 (6 bases). This CDR3 spans 13 amino acids. V lost 6 bases and J lost 2, with 10 bases in between. CDR1 is SGHRS, CDR2 YFSETQ, per germline. The CDR3 sequence is CASNGLTTDTQYF. The CDR3 coding sequence is TGCGCCAGCAACGGACTAACCACAGATACGCAGTATTTT.

Worth noting for this clonotype: Given a much more abundant clone one base away, this may be a read error. CDR3 DNA: TGTGCCAGCAGCTTGGGGCTAGGTGGTTTTTACGAGCAGTACGTC. Translating it yields CASSLGLGGFYEQYV. V gene TRBV5-5 combines with J gene TRBJ2-7; unclear D gene. The germline CDR1 and CDR2 sequences are SGHKS and YYEKEE (reference sequence). Trimming stripped 0 bases from V and 4 bases from J, with 14 bases between. The CDR3 length is 15 residues.

Points on this clonotype: Since a much larger clone is just one base distant, this may be a read error. In DNA form, the CDR3 reads TGCGCCGGCAGTGTGGACAGGGCTCTTCACGAGCAGTACTTC. It specifies CAGSVDRALHEQYF. This chain joins TRBV10-1 and TRBJ2-7; TRBD1 aligns across 8 bases. Germline V CDR1 and CDR2: WNHNN, SYGVQD (reference sequence). The CDR3 contains 14 residues.

The J gene is TRBJ2-7, the V gene TRBV5-1; D perhaps matches TRBD1 (6 bases). The CDR3 has 14 amino acids. The ends were cut back, 4 bases at V and 3 bases at J, with 14 bases in the middle. CDR1 is SGHRS and CDR2 is YFSETQ in the germline V gene. The DNA for the CDR3 is TGCGCCAGCAGCCGACCGGGACAAAACTACGAGCAGTACTTC. Protein: CASSRPGQNYEQYF.

Comment on this clonotype: A much larger clone lies one base from this, so it may be a read error. The genes are TRBV12-3 or TRBV12-4 and TRBJ2-1; D may match TRBD1 or TRBD2 (5 bases each). The CDR3 sequence is 14 residues long. V lost 4 bases and J 5 bases, leaving 12 bases between the germline ends. The CDR3 coding sequence is TGTGCCAGCAGTTGGGGACCTATTAACAATGAGCAGTTCTTC. It translates to CASSWGPINNEQFF.

CDR3 DNA: TGTGCCAGCAGTGACCCTCGGGCAGGACAACGAGGTTCCACTGAAGCTTTCTTT. This translates into CASSDPRAGQRGSTEAFF. This chain connects TRBV6-1 to TRBJ1-1, with a possible D match to TRBD1 (5 bases). The CDR3 is 18 amino acids. Trimming took off 3 bases at V and 4 bases at J, with 24 bases between the two ends. Germline V CDR1 and CDR2: MNHNS, SASEGT.

The chain couples TRBV4-3 to TRBJ2-5; TRBD1 matches at 9 bases. CDR1 and CDR2 (germline): LGHNA, YSLEER. This CDR3 contains 14 residues. The junction had 3 bases not matched to a gene; V was cut back by 4 bases and J by 3 bases. The CDR3, as DNA: TGCGCCAGCAGCCTCAGGGACAGGGAAGAGACCCAGTACTTC. Amino acids: CASSLRDREETQYF.

The chain combines TRBV5-1 with TRBJ1-6; TRBD1 might be the D (6 bases). V was trimmed by 2 bases and J by 7 bases, leaving 16 bases between them. Germline values: CDR1 SGHRS, CDR2 YFSETQ. This CDR3 is 16 amino acids long. The CDR3: CASSLWGEGGNSPLHF. The CDR3 region has the DNA TGCGCCAGCAGCTTATGGGGCGAGGGGGGAAATTCACCCCTCCACTTT.

This clonotype was seen repeatedly, ten times or more. The chain couples TRBV6-6 to TRBJ1-2; D gene uncertain. Germline CDR1 MNHNY, CDR2 SVGAGI (reference sequence). The CDR3 covers 13 residues. Trimming took off 6 bases at V and 2 bases at J, with 10 bases between the two ends. CDR3 DNA sequence: TGTGCCAGCAGCCCACAGATGAACTATGGCTACACCTTC. Protein sequence: CASSPQMNYGYTF.

This clonotype was observed at least ten times. This rearrangement joins TRBV12-3 or TRBV12-4 to TRBJ2-5, with 8 bases matching TRBD2. V lost 3 bases to trimming and J lost 0 bases; unmatched junction nucleotides: 6. The CDR3 loop spans 16 amino acids. Here the CDR3 DNA reads TGTGCCAGCAGTTTTAGGAGCGGGGGCCACCAAGAGACCCAGTACTTC. Encoded protein: CASSFRSGGHQETQYF.

There are many counts of this clonotype. The chain couples TRBV7-9 to TRBJ2-5; TRBD2 matches at 10 bases. This CDR3 has 16 residues. Unmatched junction bases numbered 6, after V lost 3 bases and J lost 2 bases. CDR1 is SEHNR and CDR2 is FQNEAQ in the germline V gene (reference sequence). DNA of the CDR3: TGTGCCAGCAGCTTCGGACTAGCGGCGACTCAAGAGACCCAGTACTTC. Translated: CASSFGLAATQETQYF.

This clonotype appeared many times. The rearrangement uses TRBV6-1 and TRBJ2-5, with 10 bases fitting TRBD1. V trimming: 6 bases; J trimming: 5 bases; junction bases outside the gene matches: 6. Germline CDR1 is MNHNS and CDR2 is SASEGT. The CDR3 is 14 residues long. CDR3 residues: CASSPGTGVETQYF. The CDR3 DNA reads TGTGCCAGCAGCCCGGGGACAGGGGTGGAGACCCAGTACTTC.

V usage is TRBV7-2 and J usage is TRBJ2-3; 11 nucleotides line up with TRBD2. With 5 bases clipped from V and 5 bases from J, the junction kept 12 bases outside the gene matches. The CDR3 is made up of 17 amino acids. Germline CDR1 reads SGHTA; CDR2 reads FQGNSA. CDR3 protein: CTSSLVGSGGARDTQYF. The CDR3 nucleotides read TGTACCAGCAGCCTAGTCGGTAGCGGGGGGGCTAGAGATACGCAGTATTTT.

A note on this clonotype: Its ends do not fully match the called genes, so a read error is possible. The chain joins TRBV6-6 to TRBJ2-7; D gene unclear. This CDR3 is built from 14 residues. CDR1 is MNHNY, CDR2 SVGAGI, per germline (reference sequence). CDR3 residues: CTSSYSASSHEQYF. The DNA for the CDR3 is TGTACCAGCAGTTATTCGGCATCCTCCCACGAGCAGTACTTC.

As regards this clonotype: One end of the junction varies from germline; a read error may be responsible. The chain joins TRBV27 to TRBJ2-2; TRBD2 matches at 7 bases. Germline CDR1 is MNHEY and CDR2 is SMNVEV (reference sequence). The CDR3 has 15 amino acids. CDR3 sequence: CASSPRELNTEELFF. The CDR3 bases are TGTGCCAGCAGTCCGCGGGAGCTCAACACCGAGGAGCTGTTTTTT.

This clonotype was observed a few times. This may stem from a read error, because a much larger clone lies one nucleotide away. This chain links TRBV27 with TRBJ2-7; 10 nucleotides agree with TRBD1. The CDR3 consists of 15 residues. CDR1 and CDR2 from the germline V gene are MNHEY and SMNVEV (reference sequence). The V segment lost 6 bases and the J segment 7 bases; nucleotides outside the gene matches: 12. The CDR3 nucleotides are TGTGCCAGCAGCGGTCGTCGGGACAGGGGCGATGAGCAGTACTTC. This sequence encodes CASSGRRDRGDEQYF.

The chain joins TRBV9 to TRBJ2-1, with D maybe TRBD2 (5 bases). The DNA end lines up better with TRBJ2-7; the J call may be wrong. Germline CDR1 and CDR2: SGDLS and YYNGEE. The CDR3 is 15 residues long. The CDR3 loop is CASSDGEGPYNEQYF. As DNA, the CDR3 is TGTGCCAGCAGCGACGGGGAAGGACCCTACAATGAGCAGTACTTC.

The chain joins TRBV30 to TRBJ1-2, with TRBD1 as a possible D gene (5 bases). V lost 4 bases to trimming and J lost 5 bases, with 17 bases between them. Germline V gene sequence: CDR1 GTSNPN, CDR2 SVGIG (reference sequence). The CDR3 covers 14 residues. The CDR3 sequence: CAWTGPQVGYGYTF. In DNA, the CDR3 is TGTGCCTGGACCGGCCCACAGGTGGGGTATGGCTACACCTTC.

This clonotype was seen more than once but under ten times. The chain couples TRBV4-3 to TRBJ2-7; D possibly corresponds to TRBD2 (5 bases). The CDR3 is made up of 15 amino acids. Germline lookup yields CDR1 LGHNA and CDR2 YSLEER. V was cut by 1 base and J by 1 base, with 11 bases left in between. The CDR3 loop is CASSQVDGVSYEQYF. CDR3 bases: TGCGCCAGCAGCCAAGTAGACGGGGTATCCTACGAGCAGTACTTC.